The 14 T cell receptor beta chains presented below share a single source sample, sequenced in a study of T cell repertoires in cytomegalovirus infection. TCRdb fed the reads into MiXCR, producing one record per CDR3 protein. The profile shows 150,000 to 200,000 distinct CDR3 sequences, roughly 9.8% of them singletons. Sequencing was carried out using PBMCs. The source is a human donor in good health (CMV status not recorded). Some clones in this sample may be carry-over from other donors' samples.

V is TRBV14 and J is TRBJ2-3, with D maybe TRBD1 (6 bases). Germline V gene data show CDR1 as SGHDN and CDR2 as FVKESK. Between the trimmed V and J ends, which lost 1 base and 10 bases, there was a span of 12 bases. The CDR3 is 13 amino acids. The CDR3 DNA sequence: TGTGCCAGCAGCCAAGTCAGGGGCCAGTCGCAGTATTTT. It yields the protein CASSQVRGQSQYF.

This clonotype was found many times. This chain connects TRBV6-4 to TRBJ1-2, with TRBD1 identical over 8 bases. Germline V gene data show CDR1 as MRHNA and CDR2 as SNTAGT. V was pared by 7 bases and J by 8 bases, with 12 bases of the junction left unmatched. There are 14 residues in the CDR3. The CDR3 region has the DNA TGTGCCAGCAAGAGACAGGGGCCCTCTGGGGGCTACACCTTC. Its protein is CASKRQGPSGGYTF.

The chain is built from TRBV2 and TRBJ2-1; D is perhaps TRBD1 (5 bases). The V gene's germline CDR1 is SNHLY and CDR2 FYNNEI. Trimming removed 6 bases at V and 8 bases at J, with 14 bases between. The CDR3 sequence is 13 residues long. The DNA of the CDR3 is TGTGCCAGCAGGGTCGACAGTGATCATGAGCAGTTCTTC. Its translation is CASRVDSDHEQFF.

This clonotype was seen repeatedly, ten times or more. The chain combines TRBV6-2 or TRBV6-3 with TRBJ1-5; D is ambiguous. Trimming took 5 bases from V and 7 from J, leaving 18 bases between them. Germline assignment: CDR1 MNHEY and CDR2 SVGEGT. The CDR3 runs to 15 residues. CDR3 in amino acids: CASSQPEGGYQPQHF. CDR3 coding DNA: TGTGCCAGCAGTCAGCCGGAGGGCGGTTACCAGCCCCAGCATTTT.

This clonotype was seen a handful of times. CDR3 DNA sequence: TGCGCCAGCAGCCGGACCCGGACAGGGGGTGAAAAACTGTTTTTT. This encodes CASSRTRTGGEKLFF. This sequence joins TRBV4-1 and TRBJ1-4; 10 bases are a match to TRBD1. V was clipped by 4 bases and J by 7 bases; unmatched bases: 6. This CDR3 has 15 amino acids. The V gene's germline CDR1 is MGHRA and CDR2 YSYEKL.

This clonotype was counted ten times or more. This sequence joins TRBV28 and TRBJ2-2; D possibly corresponds to TRBD1 (6 bases). This CDR3 is built from 14 residues. Germline CDR1 is MDHEN and CDR2 is SYDVKM. Deletions cut 7 bases from V and 6 bases from J, with 15 bases between. CDR3 sequence: CASTPQGIAGELFF. The CDR3 DNA is TGTGCCAGCACCCCACAGGGTATCGCCGGGGAGCTGTTTTTT.

This clonotype was recorded at least ten times. The chain carries TRBV7-2 and TRBJ2-1; TRBD2 matches 7 bases. Germline loops: CDR1 SGHTA, CDR2 FQGNSA. The CDR3 runs 15 residues. V lost 3 bases and J lost 2; bases outside the gene matches: 4. CDR3 amino acids: CASSFLAGPYNEQFF. DNA for the CDR3: TGTGCCAGCAGCTTCTTAGCGGGTCCCTACAATGAGCAGTTCTTC.

There are a few counts of this clonotype. V gene TRBV20-1 combines with J gene TRBJ1-2, with 12 nucleotides matching TRBD1. Trimming cost V 1 base and J 7 bases; bases outside gene matches: 10. Per germline, CDR1 DFQATT and CDR2 SNEGSKA (reference sequence). The CDR3 covers 16 residues. This CDR3 reads CSARGGTGGIVGGYTF. For the CDR3, the DNA is TGCAGTGCTAGAGGCGGGACAGGGGGCATAGTGGGTGGCTACACCTTC.

This clonotype occurred many times. The V and J genes are TRBV11-2 and TRBJ1-5; D unclear. V was shortened by 0 bases and J by 7 bases, with 10 bases between the two germline ends. Germline lookup yields CDR1 SGHAT and CDR2 FQNNGV. The CDR3 loop spans 14 amino acids. The CDR3 region is CASSLDRAAQPQHF. CDR3 sequence (DNA): TGTGCCAGCAGCTTAGATCGCGCAGCCCAGCCCCAGCATTTT.

This chain joins TRBV28 and TRBJ1-3; D remains ambiguous. In germline, CDR1 is MDHEN, CDR2 SYDVKM. There are 17 residues in the CDR3. V was clipped by 6 bases and J by 4 bases, with 22 bases between them. The CDR3 region has the DNA TGTGCCAGCAGCGGAGTGTGGAGGCCGGCATTGGGAAACACCATATATTTT. Translating it yields CASSGVWRPALGNTIYF.

This chain connects TRBV27 to TRBJ1-4, with 9 nucleotides matching TRBD1. The V segment lost 3 bases and the J segment 7 bases; nucleotides outside the gene matches: 3. Germline V CDR1 and CDR2: MNHEY, SMNVEV (reference sequence). This CDR3 region has 14 residues. The CDR3 coding sequence is TGTGCCAGCAGTTTGGACAGGGGAGTTGAAAAACTGTTTTTT. Its protein is CASSLDRGVEKLFF.

The gene calls are TRBV2 and TRBJ2-7; 8 bases align to TRBD1. The CDR3 covers 14 residues. J gave up 3 bases and V 6 bases, and 7 bases lay outside the gene matches. Per the germline V gene, CDR1 is SNHLY and CDR2 is FYNNEI. The CDR3, as DNA: TGTGCCAGCAGGGAACAGGGGGGAAGCTACGAGCAGTACTTC. It specifies CASREQGGSYEQYF.

This clonotype was detected many times. V gene TRBV6-5 combines with J gene TRBJ1-2, with a possible D match to TRBD1 (5 bases). V was clipped by 6 bases and J by 7 bases, with 12 bases between them. The CDR3 has 12 residues. The germline V gene has CDR1 MNHEY and CDR2 SVGAGI. CDR3 in DNA: TGTGCCAGCAGCTTCCAGGGCCTTGGCTACACCTTC. Encoded protein: CASSFQGLGYTF.

This chain joins TRBV6-1 and TRBJ1-3; tentatively, D is TRBD1 (5 bases). This CDR3 has 15 amino acids. V was pared by 10 bases and J by 4 bases, with 20 bases between. Germline-derived CDR1 and CDR2 are MNHNS and SASEGT. The CDR3 loop reads CATHPGPGGGNTIYF. CDR3 bases: TGTGCCACACACCCGGGACCAGGAGGGGGAAACACCATATATTTT.